The 32 T cell receptor beta chains below all came from one sample that was sequenced in a study of shared clonotypes between healthy human individuals (dated by TCRdb to about 2020). Libraries were built with the immunoSEQ multiplex PCR assay. Sourced from immuneACCESS, this table was stored by TCRdb with only in-frame sequences that have V and J called. A share of the clones is absent; for the studies checked, an unresolved V gene accounts for under half, and the remainder has no known explanation. A total of approximately 640,000 clones appear in this sample, around 72% of them only once. The top ten constitute 1.8% of the sample. Sequencing was carried out using memory CD4+ T cells sorted from blood. The sample's cell subset or site, from its label and the paper: CD45RA-negative fraction. These receptors came from a woman in her 30s in good health.

The chain links TRBV7-9 to TRBJ2-7; 7 bases agree with TRBD2. The CDR3 loop spans 14 amino acids. Germline CDR1 and CDR2: SEHNR and FQNEAQ (reference sequence). Losses at the gene ends were 5 bases for V and 3 bases for J; bases not matched to a gene: 7. The CDR3 DNA reads TGTGCCAGCAGCCTTGGGAGGGGAGGCTACGAGCAGTACTTC. This encodes CASSLGRGGYEQYF.

This clone is labeled medium-sized. This sequence joins TRBV18 and TRBJ2-7, with a weak D call TRBD1 (6 bases). The CDR3 has 13 amino acids. Trimming removed 3 bases from V and 6 bases from J, with 12 bases in between. Germline CDR1 is KGHSH and CDR2 is LQKENI. The CDR3, as DNA: TGTGCCAGCTCACCGGACAGCCTGGGCGAGCAGTACTTC. Translated: CASSPDSLGEQYF.

The chain couples TRBV29-1 to TRBJ2-1; the match to TRBD2 covers 7 bases. V trimming: 4 bases; J trimming: 4 bases; junction bases outside the gene matches: 7. CDR1 and CDR2 from the germline V gene are SQVTM and ANQGSEA. The CDR3 spans 14 residues. Written as DNA, the CDR3 is TGCAGCGTTGTAGGTAGCGGGCGGTACAATGAGCAGTTCTTC. It is translated as CSVVGSGRYNEQFF.

V usage is TRBV5-4 and J usage is TRBJ2-7, with D perhaps matching TRBD2 (6 bases). The V and J ends lost 5 bases and 5 bases respectively, with 14 bases between them. Looked up from germline, CDR1 is SGHNT and CDR2 is YYREEE (reference sequence). CDR3 size: 13 residues. In DNA form, the CDR3 reads TGTGCCAGCAGGGGGGGTAGTCGGGACGAGCAGTACTTC. Encoded protein: CASRGGSRDEQYF. Variable domain in full (rest from reference TRBV5-4 and TRBJ2-7): ETGVTQSPTHLIKTRGQQVTLRCSSQSGHNTVSWYQQALGQGPQFIFQYYREEENGRGNFPPRFSGLQFPNYSSELNVNALELDDSALYLCASRGGSRDEQYFGPGTRLTVT.

This chain joins TRBV2 and TRBJ2-7; the D call may be TRBD1 or TRBD2 (5 bases each). CDR1 SNHLY and CDR2 FYNNEI come from the germline V gene. Deletions cut 8 bases from V and 5 bases from J, with 16 bases between. The CDR3 covers 13 residues. The CDR3 DNA is TGTGCCAGCTCGCGTGAGGGGTACGACGAGCAGTACTTC. This translates into CASSREGYDEQYF.

This chain joins TRBV28 and TRBJ1-1, with TRBD1 identical over 9 bases. The CDR3 length is 16 residues. CDR1 and CDR2 from the germline V gene are MDHEN and SYDVKM. V shed 5 bases and J 0 bases; nucleotides not matched to a gene: 7. CDR3 protein: CASSPGQGRMNTEAFF. In nucleotides, the CDR3 is TGTGCCAGCAGTCCCGGACAGGGGAGGATGAACACTGAAGCTTTCTTT.

The V and J genes are TRBV5-8 and TRBJ2-3; no clear D gene. CDR3 length: 12 residues. V lost 4 bases and J 7 bases, leaving 10 bases between the germline ends. The germline gives CDR1 SGHTS, CDR2 YDEGEE. CDR3 residues: CASSIYKNTQYF. CDR3 sequence (DNA): TGTGCCAGCAGCATTTACAAAAATACGCAGTATTTT.

This chain links TRBV6-5 with TRBJ2-3; a possible D gene is TRBD1 (6 bases). V lost 7 bases, J lost 0 bases, and 14 bases lay in between. The CDR3 is 15 amino acids. Germline lookup yields CDR1 MNHEY and CDR2 SVGAGI. The CDR3 DNA sequence: TGTGCCAGCACCGTACAGGGAGCTAGCACAGATACGCAGTATTTT. This encodes CASTVQGASTDTQYF.

The CDR3 region is CASSLAPRLARGYEQYF. The CDR3 DNA follows: TGTGCCAGCAGCTTAGCCCCCCGACTAGCGAGGGGCTACGAGCAGTACTTC. The chain recombines TRBV7-8 with TRBJ2-7, with 8 bases that match TRBD2. The CDR3 has 17 residues. Trimming took 0 bases from V and 3 from J; bases not matched to a gene: 10. In germline, CDR1 is SGHVS, CDR2 FQNEAQ.

This clone appeared a few times. CDR3 protein: CASSLAPGSEEKLFF. The CDR3 nucleotides read TGCGCCAGCAGCTTGGCTCCAGGGTCAGAGGAAAAACTGTTTTTT. The rearrangement uses TRBV5-1 and TRBJ1-4; weak D call: TRBD1 (5 bases). Trimming cost V 0 bases and J 8 bases, with 14 bases left between them. The CDR3 sequence is 15 residues long. Germline loops: CDR1 SGHRS, CDR2 YFSETQ.

The chain uses TRBV27 and TRBJ2-1; D call uncertain. V lost 2 bases and J 5 bases, leaving 19 bases between the germline ends. Per germline, CDR1 MNHEY and CDR2 SMNVEV (reference sequence). CDR3 length: 17 residues. CDR3 sequence: CASSLRAATLRDNEQFF. The CDR3, as DNA: TGTGCCAGCAGTTTAAGGGCGGCTACCTTAAGAGACAATGAGCAGTTCTTC.

The chain couples TRBV28 to TRBJ1-2; 7 nucleotides align to TRBD1. This CDR3 comprises 13 residues. V shed 6 bases and J 5 bases; nucleotides not matched to a gene: 6. From germline, CDR1 is MDHEN and CDR2 SYDVKM. CDR3 DNA sequence: TGTGCCAGCAGCCGACAGGGACCGTATGGCTACACCTTC. Translation: CASSRQGPYGYTF.

This clone came up a few times. This sequence joins TRBV7-8 and TRBJ1-1, with TRBD1 as a possible D gene (5 bases). Trimming shortened V by 1 base and J by 1 base, and 13 bases separated the two germline ends. The CDR3 loop spans 16 amino acids. Per the germline V gene, CDR1 is SGHVS and CDR2 is FQNEAQ. The CDR3 coding sequence is TGTGCCAGCAGCTTAGGGGGGAGGAGGAAGAACACTGAAGCTTTCTTT. Translated, it gives CASSLGGRRKNTEAFF.

The chain carries TRBV7-8 and TRBJ2-1; 11 bases match TRBD2. From germline, CDR1 is SGHVS and CDR2 FQNEAQ. The CDR3 loop spans 17 amino acids. V was pared by 4 bases and J by 5 bases, with 10 bases of the junction left unmatched. As DNA, the CDR3 is TGTGCCAGCAGCTCCCACGGGTGGGGACTAGCGGACAATGAGCAGTTCTTC. Its protein is CASSSHGWGLADNEQFF. The whole variable domain, remainder taken from reference TRBV7-8 and TRBJ2-1, is GAGVSQSPRYKVAKRGQDVALRCDPISGHVSLFWYQQALGQGPEFLTYFQNEAQLDKSGLPSDRFFAERPEGSVSTLKIQRTQQEDSAVYLCASSSHGWGLADNEQFFGPGTRLTVL.

V and J are TRBV7-2 and TRBJ2-7; D remains unclear. Trimming pared 1 base from V and 3 bases from J, leaving 13 bases between. The CDR3 has 15 residues. Germline loops: CDR1 SGHTA, CDR2 FQGNSA. The CDR3 DNA follows: TGTGCCAGCAGCTTAGACCGGGCTACCTTCTACGAGCAGTACTTC. Amino acid sequence: CASSLDRATFYEQYF.

The chain uses TRBV25-1 and TRBJ1-6; D gene uncertain. Germline CDR1 and CDR2: MGHDK and SYGVNS. The CDR3 contains 16 residues. Trimming left V 2 bases short and J 6 bases short, with 14 bases between. CDR3 sequence reads: CASSEGRARLNSPLHF. In DNA, the CDR3 is TGTGCCAGCAGTGAAGGGAGGGCTAGGCTTAATTCACCCCTCCACTTT.

The genes are TRBV9 and TRBJ2-3; D is unresolved. The CDR3 loop spans 14 amino acids. Deletions cut 1 base from V and 0 bases from J, with 6 bases between. Germline V gene sequence: CDR1 SGDLS, CDR2 YYNGEE. In DNA form, the CDR3 reads TGTGCCAGCAGCGTATCCTGGAGCACAGATACGCAGTATTTT. This sequence encodes CASSVSWSTDTQYF. The whole variable domain, remainder taken from reference TRBV9 and TRBJ2-3, is DSGVTQTPKHLITATGQRVTLRCSPRSGDLSVYWYQQSLDQGLQFLIQYYNGEERAKGNILERFSAQQFPDLHSELNLSSLELGDSALYFCASSVSWSTDTQYFGPGTRLTVL.

This chain connects TRBV5-1 to TRBJ1-1; D gene uncertain. CDR1 and CDR2 from the germline V gene are SGHRS and YFSETQ. This CDR3 has 13 residues. Trimming took 0 bases from V and 7 from J, leaving 10 bases between them. The CDR3 DNA is TGCGCCAGCAGCTTGGGTCCCGGCCTTGAAGCTTTCTTT. This codes for CASSLGPGLEAFF.

The genes are TRBV10-1 and TRBJ1-1, with TRBD1 matching 7 bases. Germline V CDR1 and CDR2: WNHNN, SYGVQD (reference sequence). Trimming removed 8 bases from V and 8 bases from J; junction bases left unmatched: 11. The CDR3 has 13 amino acids. The CDR3 sequence: CASSHNRDSEAFF. For the CDR3, the DNA is TGCGCCAGCTCACACAACCGGGACAGCGAAGCTTTCTTT.

The table lists this clone with a count of one. The chain recombines TRBV5-1 with TRBJ2-7, with D perhaps TRBD1 or TRBD2 (6 bases each). Trimming took off 0 bases at V and 4 bases at J, with 14 bases between the two ends. This CDR3 is built from 15 residues. CDR1 and CDR2 from the germline V gene are SGHRS and YFSETQ. In nucleotides, the CDR3 is TGCGCCAGCAGCTTGGGTTCCCGGGGGCTTTACGAGCAGTACTTC. Its translation is CASSLGSRGLYEQYF.

The rearrangement joins TRBV27 to TRBJ1-1, with D uncertain. Trimming left V 2 bases short and J 9 bases short, with 13 bases between. Germline-derived CDR1 and CDR2 are MNHEY and SMNVEV (reference sequence). This CDR3 is built from 13 residues. The CDR3 region is CASSLLGGGQAFF. CDR3 coding DNA: TGTGCCAGCAGTTTACTCGGCGGTGGACAAGCTTTCTTT.

This clone was found a few times. V is TRBV27 and J is TRBJ2-7; the match to TRBD2 covers 10 bases. The germline gives CDR1 MNHEY, CDR2 SMNVEV (reference sequence). This CDR3 contains 16 residues. After removal of 5 bases from V and 1 base from J, the junction contained 8 bases not matched to a gene. This CDR3 reads CASSTFLAGVSYEQYF. The CDR3 coding sequence is TGTGCCAGCAGTACGTTTCTAGCGGGAGTTTCCTACGAGCAGTACTTC.

V and J are TRBV19 and TRBJ2-7; a possible D gene is TRBD1 (6 bases). CDR1 is LNHDA and CDR2 is SQIVND in the germline V gene (reference sequence). The CDR3 totals 14 residues. The germline V and J ends were trimmed by 6 bases and 4 bases, with 16 bases remaining between them. The CDR3 DNA follows: TGTGCCAGTAGCCCCTGGGGGCAAAGTTACGAGCAGTACTTC. This codes for CASSPWGQSYEQYF.

Worth noting for this clone: A read error may account for a junction end that differs from germline. DNA for the CDR3: TGTGCCAGTAGTATTTTGGGACTGCAAGAGCACTTTGCCTTC. It translates to CASSILGLQEHFAF. This sequence joins TRBV19 and TRBJ1-2, with TRBD1 as a possible D gene (5 bases). The CDR3 contains 14 residues. The V gene's germline CDR1 is LNHDA and CDR2 SQIVND (reference sequence).

CDR3 DNA sequence: TGTGCCAGCAGCTCCCGGGACCAAAACTACGAGCAGTACTTC. Protein product: CASSSRDQNYEQYF. J is TRBJ2-7 and V is TRBV7-8; D assignment may be TRBD1 or TRBD2 (5 bases each). CDR3 size: 14 residues. With 4 bases removed from V and 3 bases from J, the gap between germline ends came to 13 bases. Germline CDR1 is SGHVS and CDR2 is FQNEAQ.

The genes are TRBV6-6 and TRBJ2-1; 13 bases fit TRBD2. Germline CDR1 is MNHNY and CDR2 is SVGAGI (reference sequence). This CDR3 region has 16 residues. V lost 7 bases and J lost 5; bases outside the gene matches: 8. Here the CDR3 DNA reads TGTGCCAGCACAAGACTAGCGGGAGGCAGGAACAATGAGCAGTTCTTC. It codes for CASTRLAGGRNNEQFF.

V and J are TRBV11-1 and TRBJ2-7, with a tentative D call TRBD1 (6 bases). Trimming cost V 5 bases and J 5 bases, with 10 bases left between them. Germline CDR1 reads SGHAT; CDR2 reads FQDESV (reference sequence). The CDR3 has 12 residues. The CDR3 here is CASSLTGDEQYF. CDR3 nucleotides: TGTGCCAGCAGCCTGACAGGTGACGAGCAGTACTTC.

Only a few counts were recorded for this clone. The gene calls are TRBV15 and TRBJ2-7; D assignment may be TRBD1 or TRBD2 (5 bases each). Trimming stripped 0 bases from V and 11 bases from J, with 11 bases between. Germline V gene sequence: CDR1 LNHNV, CDR2 YYDKDF (reference sequence). This CDR3 contains 12 residues. CDR3 in DNA: TGTGCCACCAGCAGAGATGGGGGTTGGGAGTACTTC. It yields the protein CATSRDGGWEYF. The whole variable domain, remainder taken from reference TRBV15 and TRBJ2-7, is DAMVIQNPRYQVTQFGKPVTLSCSQTLNHNVMYWYQQKSSQAPKLLFHYYDKDFNNEADTPDNFQSRRPNTSFCFLDIRSPGLGDTAMYLCATSRDGGWEYFGPGTRLTVT.

The chain has TRBV28 and TRBJ2-5; the match to TRBD2 covers 8 bases. CDR1 and CDR2 from the germline V gene are MDHEN and SYDVKM. There are 17 residues in the CDR3. The V gene end was trimmed by 4 bases and the J gene end by 3 bases; junction bases not matched to a gene: 13. The CDR3 DNA sequence: TGTGCCAGCAGTTCCGCCAAGCTCTGGCGGGAGGAAGAGACCCAGTACTTC. Translation gives CASSSAKLWREEETQYF.

The rearrangement links TRBV6-5 to TRBJ2-7; TRBD1 agrees at 8 bases. Germline trimming cut 6 bases from V and 0 bases from J; bases unmatched to any gene: 4. Germline loops: CDR1 MNHEY, CDR2 SVGAGI. The CDR3 has 14 residues. The CDR3 here is CASSLGQDSYEQYF. CDR3 DNA sequence: TGTGCCAGCAGCCTGGGACAGGACTCCTACGAGCAGTACTTC.

The V call is TRBV18, the J call TRBJ1-1, with 7 bases fitting TRBD1. The V gene end was trimmed by 6 bases and the J gene end by 0 bases; junction bases not matched to a gene: 7. CDR3 length: 15 amino acids. The germline V gene has CDR1 KGHSH and CDR2 LQKENI. CDR3 in amino acids: CASSRQGGLNTEAFF. As DNA, the CDR3 is TGTGCCAGCTCTCGTCAGGGGGGCTTGAACACTGAAGCTTTCTTT.

This clone was seen at least ten times. The rearrangement uses TRBV29-1 and TRBJ1-2; perhaps TRBD1 as D (5 bases). The CDR3 spans 12 residues. Germline CDR1 and CDR2: SQVTM and ANQGSEA. V lost 5 bases and J lost 3, with 10 bases in between. CDR3 in amino acids: CSVYQGDYGYTF. In nucleotides, the CDR3 is TGCAGCGTTTATCAGGGCGACTATGGCTACACCTTC. The full variable domain, its missing parts supplied by reference TRBV29-1 and TRBJ1-2, is SAVISQKPSRDICQRGTSLTIQCQVDSQVTMMFWYRQQPGQSLTLIATANQGSEATYESGFVIDKFPISRPNLTFSTLTVSNMSPEDSSIYLCSVYQGDYGYTFGSGTRLTVV.